Listed below are T cell receptor beta chains from one sample, sequenced in a study of blood T cell repertoires in COVID-19. This table comes from immunoSEQ multiplex PCR, and its TCRdb copy is limited to in-frame clones, with some not included. Here the sample spans 140,000 to 150,000 clones, more than 75% being singletons. Sequencing was carried out using PBMCs or T cells enriched from blood (not recorded which). These receptors were taken from a woman in her forties or fifties who had recovered from COVID-19. Both conserved end residues are part of each CDR3. Fields, in order: clone size, J gene, V gene, D gene, CDR3 DNA, CDR3 protein. The D gene is left open where the match is weak. Expanded clones are given a class, and other clones once, few, many or no size at all.

NA TRBJ1-1 TRBV10-3 TRBD1 TGTGCCATCAGTGATCACGCGGGACAGGGCTATGAAGCTTTCTTT CAISDHAGQGYEAFF
NA TRBJ1-5 TRBV30 NA TGTGCCTGGAGTGCAACAGGGCGAGGGCAGCCCCAGCATTTT CAWSATGRGQPQHF
NA TRBJ2-1 TRBV15 NA TGTGCCACCAGCAGACAGATCAATGAGCAGTTCTTC CATSRQINEQFF
NA TRBJ1-6 TRBV28 TRBD1 TGTGCCAGCAGTCCAACCGGGACAGGGAGATATAATTCACCCCTCCACTTT CASSPTGTGRYNSPLHF
NA TRBJ1-6 TRBV30 NA TGTGCCTGGACAGAGGAGGCAGGTTATTCACCCCTCCACTTT CAWTEEAGYSPLHF
NA TRBJ2-1 TRBV9 NA TGTGCCAGCAGCTCCGACAATGAGCAGTTCTTC CASSSDNEQFF
NA TRBJ1-3 TRBV5-1 TRBD1 TGCGCCAGCAGCCTGGGACAGGGAGGAAACACCATATATTTT CASSLGQGGNTIYF
NA TRBJ2-3 TRBV11-2 NA TGTGCCAGCAGCTTACGGGGACACGAGAACACAGATACGCAGTATTTT CASSLRGHENTDTQYF
NA TRBJ2-3 TRBV5-1 TRBD2 TGCGCCAGCAGCACGGGACTAGCGGGGCCCGCAGATACGCAGTATTTT CASSTGLAGPADTQYF
NA TRBJ2-3 TRBV7-8 TRBD2 TGTGCCAGCAGCAAGACTAGCGGGGGGGATACGCAGTATTTT CASSKTSGGDTQYF
NA TRBJ1-1 TRBV9 NA TGTGCCAGCAGCGTTACGGGAATGAGCGACACTGAAGCTTTCTTT CASSVTGMSDTEAFF
NA TRBJ1-2 TRBV3-1/TRBV3-2 TRBD1 TGTGCCAGCAGTAGGGACAGGGGCAACTATGGCTACACCTTC CASSRDRGNYGYTF
few TRBJ2-7 TRBV20-1 NA TGCAGTGCTAGCGGCGGTGAGCAGTACTTC CSASGGEQYF
NA TRBJ1-3 TRBV7-9 NA TGTGCCAGCAGCTTGCAGGGTTGGGGAAACACCATATATTTT CASSLQGWGNTIYF
NA TRBJ1-1 TRBV19 NA TGTGCCAGTAGTGAGCAGGGTAAAGACACTGAAGCTTTCTTT CASSEQGKDTEAFF
NA TRBJ1-2 TRBV7-9 TRBD1 TGTGCCAGCAGCTTAGCGGGACAGGATGGCTACACCTTC CASSLAGQDGYTF
NA TRBJ2-2 TRBV3-1/TRBV3-2 NA TGTGCCAGCAGCCAAGGGAGGGCGGCCGGGGAGCTGTTTTTT CASSQGRAAGELFF
NA TRBJ2-3 TRBV7-2 NA TGTGCCAGCAGCTTAGCGCCTGCGACACATACGCAGTATTTT CASSLAPATHTQYF
few TRBJ2-5 TRBV19 NA TGTGCCAGTAGTACCGGGACAATCGGAGTGACCCAGTACTTC CASSTGTIGVTQYF
once TRBJ2-2 TRBV19 NA TGTGCCAGTAGTATTTGGGGGGCGAACACCGGGGAGCTGTTTTTT CASSIWGANTGELFF
once TRBJ2-5 TRBV7-7 NA TGTGCCAGCAGCTTAGGGGCCAGACAAGAGACCCAGTACTTC CASSLGARQETQYF
NA TRBJ1-1 TRBV5-4 NA TGTGCCAGCAGCCCCGCCCCCGGGGTGAACACTGAAGCTTTCTTT CASSPAPGVNTEAFF
once TRBJ2-5 TRBV19 TRBD2 TGTGCCAGTAGCGGAGCGGGGGGACAGACCCAGTACTTC CASSGAGGQTQYF
NA TRBJ1-5 TRBV9 NA TGTGCCAGCAGCGTCGGGCAGGGGAATCAGCCCCAGCATTTT CASSVGQGNQPQHF
NA TRBJ2-5 TRBV20-1 TRBD2 TGCAGTGCTAGTCCTGGCGGGGGGTTGGGAGAGACCCAGTACTTC CSASPGGGLGETQYF
NA TRBJ1-1 TRBV6-5 NA TGTGCCAGCACGGATCGGGGGAACACTGAAGCTTTCTTT CASTDRGNTEAFF
NA TRBJ2-4 TRBV20-1 NA TGCAGTGCTAGTAACATAGCCAAAAACATTCAGTACTTC CSASNIAKNIQYF
NA TRBJ2-3 TRBV5-4 TRBD2 TGTGCCAGCAGCTTCGGACTAGCGGCTAGCACAGATACGCAGTATTTT CASSFGLAASTDTQYF
once TRBJ2-5 TRBV24-1 NA TGTGCCACCAGTGCTGGACAGCTCCAAGAGACCCAGTACTTC CATSAGQLQETQYF
NA TRBJ2-1 TRBV5-4 NA TGTGCCAGCAGTTCCCCACGGACGGAGGATGAGCAGTTCTTC CASSSPRTEDEQFF
NA TRBJ2-5 TRBV5-1 TRBD1 TGCGCCAGACGCCGGGACAGGCAAGAGACCCAGTACTTC CARRRDRQETQYF
NA TRBJ1-1 TRBV7-9 TRBD1 TGTGCCAGCAGCTCCTTTGGACAGGCAATCACTGAAGCTTTCTTT CASSSFGQAITEAFF
NA TRBJ2-2 TRBV5-1 TRBD1 TGCGCCAGCAGCCGGCAGGGGGCCGGGGAGCTGTTTTTT CASSRQGAGELFF
NA TRBJ1-3 TRBV5-1 NA TGCGCCAGCAGCTTGCGGGATACCGGAAACACCATATATTTT CASSLRDTGNTIYF
few TRBJ2-2 TRBV11-2 NA TGTGCCAGCAGCTTAATTTCCGGGGGTTGGCACACCGGGGAGCTGTTTTTT CASSLISGGWHTGELFF
NA TRBJ2-1 TRBV7-2 TRBD1 TGTGCCAGCAGCCCGGACAGGGTGGGAGATGAGCAGTTCTTC CASSPDRVGDEQFF
NA TRBJ1-5 TRBV6-5 NA TGTGCCAGCAGAGGAGGGGATCAGCCCCAGCATTTT CASRGGDQPQHF
few TRBJ1-2 TRBV19 NA TGTGCCAGTAGCTTCCCCTTACAGGGTGCGAGTGGCTACACCTTC CASSFPLQGASGYTF
NA TRBJ2-1 TRBV5-4 NA TGTGCCAGCAGCTTGGCCGCTCGAGAAAATGAGCAGTTCTTC CASSLAARENEQFF
NA TRBJ2-2 TRBV24-1 TRBD1 TGTGCCACCAGTGATTTCGAGGGACAGGGAATGGGGACCGGGGAGCTGTTTTTT CATSDFEGQGMGTGELFF
NA TRBJ1-3 TRBV3-1/TRBV3-2 NA TGTGCCAGCAGCCTCGGGAGCGGGGGGCTGGGCGGAAACACCATATATTTT CASSLGSGGLGGNTIYF
NA TRBJ1-5 TRBV24-1 TRBD1 TGTGCCACCAGTGACCCCGGACAGGTCAATCAGCCCCAGCATTTT CATSDPGQVNQPQHF
NA TRBJ2-7 TRBV2 NA TGTGCCAGCAGTGGTGGTTGGGGCGACGAGCAGTACTTC CASSGGWGDEQYF
NA TRBJ1-1 TRBV5-1 NA TGCGCCAGCAGCACCGGGGTGAACACTGAAGCTTTCTTT CASSTGVNTEAFF
NA TRBJ1-1 TRBV13 NA TGTGCCAGCAGCTTATTCTCGGGCGGGACTGAAGCTTTCTTT CASSLFSGGTEAFF
NA TRBJ1-4 TRBV3-1/TRBV3-2 NA TGTGCCAGCAGCCCGACCGACACCTACAAGAGTGAAAAACTGTTTTTT CASSPTDTYKSEKLFF
NA TRBJ1-2 TRBV9 TRBD1 TGTGCCAGCAGCGATTCGCCGGGACAGGGAAACTATGGCTACACCTTC CASSDSPGQGNYGYTF
NA TRBJ2-3 TRBV11-2 TRBD2 TGTGCCAGCAGAACTAGCGGGGGCACAGATACGCAGTATTTT CASRTSGGTDTQYF
NA TRBJ1-2 TRBV12-3/TRBV12-4 TRBD1 TGTGCCAGCACCTTGGGACAGGGAGTGGGCTACACCTTC CASTLGQGVGYTF
NA TRBJ1-2 TRBV19 NA TGTGCCAGTAGTATGGGGGCAAACTATGGCTACACCTTC CASSMGANYGYTF
few TRBJ1-2 TRBV28 NA TGTGCCAGCGGGCAGGGCCAGCCCTATGGCTACACCTTC CASGQGQPYGYTF
NA TRBJ1-3 TRBV28 TRBD1 TGTGCCAGCAGTTTGCTGACAGGGAGAAACACCATATATTTT CASSLLTGRNTIYF
NA TRBJ1-5 TRBV6-5 NA TGTGCCAGCAGTTTCTTCCCCCCAGGGTCCGATCAGCCCCAGCATTTT CASSFFPPGSDQPQHF
NA TRBJ1-1 TRBV10-1 TRBD1 TGCGCCAGCAGTGAAACAGGGGGGAACACTGAGGCTTTCTTT CASSETGGNTEAFF
NA TRBJ1-5 TRBV28 TRBD1 TGTGCCAGCAGGCAAAACAGGGGTCAGCCCCAGCATTTT CASRQNRGQPQHF
NA TRBJ1-1 TRBV24-1 TRBD1 TGTGCCACCAGTGATAGGTTAACAGGGGTAGCTTTCTTT CATSDRLTGVAFF
once TRBJ1-1 TRBV18 NA TGTGCCAGCTCACCAACAGGTGAAGCTTTCTTT CASSPTGEAFF
NA TRBJ1-2 TRBV30 NA TGTGCCTGGAAATCCGTGGGAGGTGGACGCAACTATGGCTACACCTTC CAWKSVGGGRNYGYTF
NA TRBJ2-3 TRBV5-1 TRBD2 TGCGCCAGCTCCATTGGGGCTAGCGGGGGGGCAGATACGCAGTATTTT CASSIGASGGADTQYF
NA TRBJ2-3 TRBV4-2 NA TGTGCCAGCAGCCAAGATGCGCAGGGCGTGGATACGCAGTATTTT CASSQDAQGVDTQYF